This T cell receptor beta chain comes out of a study of regulatory T cells in long-lasting Graves disease. Described time point: persistent/refractory GD, antithyroid drugs over 5 years with positive TRAb. RNA isolated from PBMCs was used to make the TCR library. General study findings and limits: Newly diagnosed Graves' patients had higher TCR diversity than persistent ones. Persistent patients had a count of shared public clonotypes (around 2,700) that exceeded that of new patients (around 1,000).

Through Arm-PCR of CDR3 regions and iRepertoire HTBI primers, TCR beta libraries were built. MiXCR was run by TCRdb on the multiplex PCR reads, yielding one entry per CDR3 protein. The table records 300,000 to 500,000 distinct CDR3 sequences, around 20% of them present only once. This clonotype has more than one count but fewer than ten. Its antigen is unidentified. Sequencing was performed on peripheral blood mononuclear cells (PBMCs), taken when the disease was refractory, from a patient treated with antithyroid drugs. The source of this sequence is a female donor with Graves disease.

The CDR3 loop reads CASGRGPNEQYF. The DNA of the CDR3 is TGTGCCAGCGGAAGGGGACCTAACGAGCAGTACTTC. The gene calls are TRBV6-1 and TRBJ2-7, with D tentatively TRBD1 or TRBD2 (5 bases each). The germline V gene encodes CDR1 MNHNS and CDR2 SASEGT. The V end was cut by 8 bases, the J end by 5 bases, with 13 bases between. The CDR3 is made up of 12 amino acids.